Each of the 20 T cell receptor beta chains below was sequenced from the same sample in a study of cytomegalovirus exposure and HLA in healthy donors. In the PCR, 60 Vbeta and 13 Jbeta primers were used. Method: immunoSEQ multiplex PCR; TCRdb's copy keeps in-frame clones and lacks some. This table holds fewer than 120,000 clones, approximately 84% found once. Specimen: PBMCs. The receptor source for this set is a man aged 35-49 years in good health and CMV-seronegative.

CDR3 sequence reads: CASGRDGYTF. The CDR3 nucleotides read TGTGCCAGCGGCAGGGATGGCTACACCTTC. J is TRBJ1-2 and V is TRBV28; D perhaps matches TRBD1 (5 bases). CDR3 length equals 10 residues. Germline CDR1 reads MDHEN; CDR2 reads SYDVKM. V gave up 8 bases and J gave up 6 bases, with 7 bases separating them.

The V and J genes are TRBV19 and TRBJ1-4; no definite D call. Trimming took off 7 bases at V and 2 bases at J, with 11 bases between the two ends. Germline CDR1 LNHDA, CDR2 SQIVND (reference sequence). This CDR3 contains 14 residues. The CDR3 nucleotides are TGTGCCAGTAAATTGACTCCCACTAATGAAAAACTGTTTTTT. Its protein is CASKLTPTNEKLFF. Drawing the rest from reference TRBV19 and TRBJ1-4, the complete variable domain is DGGITQSPKYLFRKEGQNVTLSCEQNLNHDAMYWYRQDPGQGLRLIYYSQIVNDFQKGDIAEGYSVSREKKESFPLTVTSAQKNPTAFYLCASKLTPTNEKLFFGSGTQLSVL.

The V call is TRBV5-6, the J call TRBJ2-5, with 10 nucleotides matching TRBD1. Germline CDR1 and CDR2: SGHDT and YYEEEE. The V segment lost 4 bases and the J segment 4 bases; nucleotides outside the gene matches: 7. The CDR3 consists of 15 residues. The CDR3 loop is CASSRERTGGETQYF. DNA for the CDR3: TGTGCCAGCAGCAGAGAACGGACAGGGGGAGAGACCCAGTACTTC.

V gene TRBV5-4 combines with J gene TRBJ1-2, with D perhaps matching TRBD1 (6 bases). The ends were cut back, 0 bases at V and 2 bases at J, with 11 bases in the middle. The CDR3 has 15 residues. Germline-derived CDR1 and CDR2 are SGHNT and YYREEE (reference sequence). CDR3 DNA: TGTGCCAGCAGCTTGGCACTAGGACAGAACTATGGCTACACCTTC. The encoded protein is CASSLALGQNYGYTF.

This clone turned up a few times. This chain uses TRBV5-1 with TRBJ1-1, with D tentatively TRBD1 (5 bases). Germline V CDR1 and CDR2: SGHRS, YFSETQ. Deletions cut 0 bases from V and 6 bases from J, with 12 bases between. This CDR3 region has 14 residues. The CDR3 loop is CASSLGQGGAEAFF. CDR3 coding DNA: TGCGCCAGCAGCTTGGGTCAGGGAGGGGCTGAAGCTTTCTTT. Full variable domain (remainder filled in from reference TRBV5-1 and TRBJ1-1): KAGVTQTPRYLIKTRGQQVTLSCSPISGHRSVSWYQQTPGQGLQFLFEYFSETQRNKGNFPGRFSGRQFSNSRSEMNVSTLELGDSALYLCASSLGQGGAEAFFGQGTRLTVV.

Concerning this clone: A read error may produce the germline difference seen at one junction end. The chain links TRBV5-6 to TRBJ1-3; 7 bases agree with TRBD1. From germline, CDR1 is SGHDT and CDR2 YYEEEE. The CDR3 is 17 residues long. The CDR3: CVSSLVGTESSGNTIYF. The CDR3 DNA sequence: TGTGTCAGCAGCTTGGTTGGGACAGAGAGCTCTGGAAACACCATATATTTT.

This clone was observed once. J is TRBJ1-5 and V is TRBV7-6; D is uncertain. With 1 base removed from V and 0 bases from J, the gap between germline ends came to 10 bases. CDR1 and CDR2 from the germline V gene are SGHVS and FNYEAQ. The CDR3 contains 16 residues. CDR3 DNA: TGTGCCAGCAGCTTAGGGGCGCCGGATAGCAATCAGCCCCAGCATTTT. As protein: CASSLGAPDSNQPQHF.

This clone came up a few times. For the CDR3, the DNA is TGCGCCACCTGTGGGGGGACAGAGACCCAGTACTTC. Translation: CATCGGTETQYF. V is TRBV10-1 and J is TRBJ2-5, with TRBD2 as a possible D gene (6 bases). V was trimmed by 10 bases and J by 4 bases, leaving 13 bases between them. The CDR3 contains 12 residues. Germline loops: CDR1 WNHNN, CDR2 SYGVQD (reference sequence).

The J gene is TRBJ2-5, the V gene TRBV19; D uncertain. Per germline, CDR1 LNHDA and CDR2 SQIVND (reference sequence). The CDR3 extends over 14 amino acids. V gave up 5 bases and J gave up 5 bases, with 15 bases separating them. The CDR3 sequence: CASSVRASQETQYF. CDR3 coding DNA: TGTGCCAGTAGTGTTAGAGCCTCACAGGAGACCCAGTACTTC.

The genes are TRBV4-2 and TRBJ2-2; no definite D call. Germline V gives CDR1 LGHNA, CDR2 YNFKEQ. V lost 0 bases to trimming and J lost 6 bases, with 11 bases between them. There are 15 residues in the CDR3. In nucleotides, the CDR3 is TGTGCCAGCAGCCAAGATATAGTGAGCGCCGGGGAGCTGTTTTTT. Its protein product is CASSQDIVSAGELFF.

V usage is TRBV28 and J usage is TRBJ1-1, with no clear D. Trimming took 8 bases from V and 3 from J, leaving 13 bases between them. The germline gives CDR1 MDHEN, CDR2 SYDVKM. This CDR3 contains 13 residues. This CDR3 is CASASLEDTEAFF. The CDR3 coding sequence is TGTGCCAGCGCTTCCCTAGAGGACACTGAAGCTTTCTTT.

The chain recombines TRBV29-1 with TRBJ2-5; D is undetermined. This CDR3 has 11 residues. Trimming left V 4 bases short and J 4 bases short, with 7 bases between. Germline-derived CDR1 and CDR2 are SQVTM and ANQGSEA. DNA for the CDR3: TGCAGCGTTGGTCAGTTAGAGACCCAGTACTTC. This translates into CSVGQLETQYF.

V and J are TRBV6-1 and TRBJ1-5, with a tentative D call TRBD1 (5 bases). The CDR3 has 14 residues. V was pared by 6 bases and J by 2 bases, with 11 bases between. Germline V gene data show CDR1 as MNHNS and CDR2 as SASEGT. CDR3 sequence reads: CASRVDSRNQPQHF. The CDR3 coding sequence is TGTGCCAGCAGAGTTGACAGCCGCAATCAGCCCCAGCATTTT.

The V gene is TRBV4-1, the J gene TRBJ2-4; weak D call: TRBD1 (6 bases). Germline V gene sequence: CDR1 MGHRA, CDR2 YSYEKL. The CDR3 covers 16 residues. V was pared by 1 base and J by 0 bases, with 10 bases between. CDR3 loop: CASSQADSVAKNIQYF. The CDR3 DNA follows: TGCGCCAGCAGCCAAGCGGACAGTGTAGCCAAAAACATTCAGTACTTC.

This sequence joins TRBV5-1 and TRBJ2-1, with TRBD1 identical over 10 bases. Germline CDR1 reads SGHRS; CDR2 reads YFSETQ. Trimming removed 4 bases from V and 4 bases from J; junction bases left unmatched: 5. This CDR3 spans 15 amino acids. CDR3 in amino acids: CASSRDRGVYNEQFF. The DNA for the CDR3 is TGCGCCAGCAGCCGGGACAGGGGCGTATACAATGAGCAGTTCTTC.

CDR3 loop: CASSAGLTYEQYF. The CDR3 coding sequence is TGTGCCAGCAGTGCAGGACTAACTTACGAGCAGTACTTC. The rearrangement links TRBV2 to TRBJ2-7, with a tentative D call TRBD2 (6 bases). Germline V gene sequence: CDR1 SNHLY, CDR2 FYNNEI. This CDR3 has 13 amino acids. Trimming stripped 4 bases from V and 4 bases from J, with 11 bases between.

CDR3: CASSKGTSWEETQYF. The CDR3 bases are TGTGCCAGCAGCAAAGGGACTAGCTGGGAAGAGACCCAGTACTTC. The chain links TRBV7-9 to TRBJ2-5; TRBD2 agrees at 9 bases. The CDR3 totals 15 residues. The trim removed 5 bases at V and 3 bases at J, leaving 7 bases unmatched. Germline loops: CDR1 SEHNR, CDR2 FQNEAQ (reference sequence).

The rearrangement uses TRBV15 and TRBJ1-1; D may be TRBD1 (5 bases). The CDR3 sequence is 13 residues long. Germline lookup yields CDR1 LNHNV and CDR2 YYDKDF (reference sequence). The V end was cut by 5 bases, the J end by 0 bases, with 7 bases between. Here the CDR3 reads CATSWGLNTEAFF. DNA for the CDR3: TGTGCCACCAGCTGGGGCCTGAACACTGAAGCTTTCTTT.

The chain carries TRBV2 and TRBJ2-5, with a weak D call TRBD1 (6 bases). Trimming removed 8 bases from V and 5 bases from J, with 12 bases in between. The CDR3 loop spans 12 amino acids. Germline V gene sequence: CDR1 SNHLY, CDR2 FYNNEI. As DNA, the CDR3 is TGTGCCAGCCTCGGACAGTCGGAGACCCAGTACTTC. The encoded protein is CASLGQSETQYF. The full variable domain, rest sourced from reference TRBV2 and TRBJ2-5, is EPEVTQTPSHQVTQMGQEVILRCVPISNHLYFYWYRQILGQKVEFLVSFYNNEISEKSEIFDDQFSVERPDGSNFTLKIRSTKLEDSAMYFCASLGQSETQYFGPGTRLLVL.

The V gene is TRBV19, the J gene TRBJ1-5, with 7 positions matching TRBD1. V dropped 5 bases and J dropped 5; count of bases not matched to a gene: 6. The CDR3 runs 14 residues. Germline loops: CDR1 LNHDA, CDR2 SQIVND (reference sequence). The CDR3 nucleotides read TGTGCCAGTAGTTCCGGGACAGAGGATCAGCCCCAGCATTTT. Residues: CASSSGTEDQPQHF.